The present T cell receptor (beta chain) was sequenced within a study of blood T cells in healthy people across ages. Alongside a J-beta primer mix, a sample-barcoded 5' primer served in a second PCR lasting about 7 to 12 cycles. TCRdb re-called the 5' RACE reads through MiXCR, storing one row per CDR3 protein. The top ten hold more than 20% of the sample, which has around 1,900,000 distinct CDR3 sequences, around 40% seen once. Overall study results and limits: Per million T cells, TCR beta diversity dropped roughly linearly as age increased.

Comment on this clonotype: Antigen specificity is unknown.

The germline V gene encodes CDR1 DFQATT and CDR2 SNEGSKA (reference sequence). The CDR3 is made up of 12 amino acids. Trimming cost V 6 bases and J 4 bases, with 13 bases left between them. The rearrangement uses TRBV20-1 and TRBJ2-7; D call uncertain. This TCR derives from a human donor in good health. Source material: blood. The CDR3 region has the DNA TGCAGTGCCCCGTCGATAGGTTACGAGCAGTACTTC. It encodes CSAPSIGYEQYF.